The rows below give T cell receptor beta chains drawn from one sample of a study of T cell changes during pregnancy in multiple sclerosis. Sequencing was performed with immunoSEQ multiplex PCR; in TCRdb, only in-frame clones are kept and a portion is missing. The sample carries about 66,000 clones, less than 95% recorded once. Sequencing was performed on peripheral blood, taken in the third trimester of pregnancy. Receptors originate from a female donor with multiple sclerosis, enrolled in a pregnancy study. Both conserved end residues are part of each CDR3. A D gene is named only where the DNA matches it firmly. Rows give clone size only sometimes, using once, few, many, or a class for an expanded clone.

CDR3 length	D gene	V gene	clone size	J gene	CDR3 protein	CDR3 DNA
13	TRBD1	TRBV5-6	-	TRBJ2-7	CASSSGTGYEQYF	TGTGCCAGCAGCTCTGGGACAGGCTACGAGCAGTACTTC
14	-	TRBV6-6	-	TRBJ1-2	CASSSRGNNYGYTF	TGTGCCAGCAGTTCCAGGGGCAATAACTATGGCTACACCTTC
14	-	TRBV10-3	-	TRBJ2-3	CAISSSSSTDTQYF	TGTGCCATCAGTTCCTCCTCTAGCACAGATACGCAGTATTTT
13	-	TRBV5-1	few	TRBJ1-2	CASSLSGGYGYTF	TGCGCCAGCAGCTTGTCCGGAGGTTATGGCTACACCTTC
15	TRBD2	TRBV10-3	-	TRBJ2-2	CAISEPGGEPGELFF	TGTGCCATCAGTGAGCCGGGAGGAGAGCCCGGGGAGCTGTTTTTT
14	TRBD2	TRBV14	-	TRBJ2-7	CASSRGGLSYEQYF	TGTGCCAGCAGCCGGGGGGGACTATCCTACGAGCAGTACTTC
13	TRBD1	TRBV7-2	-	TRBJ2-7	CASTPGQFYEQYF	TGTGCCAGCACCCCGGGACAGTTCTACGAGCAGTACTTC
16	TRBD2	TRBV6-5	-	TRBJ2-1	CASSYYSGGAVNEQFF	TGTGCCAGCAGTTACTATAGCGGGGGGGCAGTCAATGAGCAGTTCTTC
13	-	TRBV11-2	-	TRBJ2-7	CASSFNTALEQYF	TGTGCCAGCAGCTTCAACACCGCTCTCGAGCAGTACTTC
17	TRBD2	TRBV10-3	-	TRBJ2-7	CAISPAGGSGQRVLQYF	TGTGCCATCAGTCCCGCCGGCGGTAGCGGGCAGAGGGTACTGCAGTACTTC
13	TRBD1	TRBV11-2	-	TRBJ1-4	CASSPGQALKLFF	TGTGCCAGCAGCCCAGGACAGGCCCTCAAACTGTTTTTT
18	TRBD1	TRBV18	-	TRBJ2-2	CASSPATGGIANTGELFF	TGTGCCAGCTCACCGGCGACAGGGGGAATTGCGAACACCGGGGAGCTGTTTTTT
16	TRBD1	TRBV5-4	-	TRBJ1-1	CASGNRDRGHETEAFF	TGTGCCAGCGGTAACCGGGACAGGGGGCACGAGACTGAAGCTTTCTTT
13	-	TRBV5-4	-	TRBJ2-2	CASSNTNTGELFF	TGTGCCAGCAGCAACACAAACACCGGGGAGCTGTTTTTT
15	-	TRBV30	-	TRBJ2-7	CAWSDLIRDTYEQYF	TGTGCCTGGAGTGACCTCATCCGGGACACCTACGAGCAGTACTTC
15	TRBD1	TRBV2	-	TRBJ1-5	CASSTGGTGNQPQHF	TGTGCCAGCAGCACAGGGGGGACGGGCAATCAGCCCCAGCATTTT
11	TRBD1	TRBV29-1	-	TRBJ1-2	CSVGQVYGYTF	TGCAGCGTGGGACAGGTCTATGGCTACACCTTC
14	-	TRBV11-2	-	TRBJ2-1	CASSLEGTPNEQFF	TGTGCCAGCAGCTTAGAGGGGACTCCCAATGAGCAGTTCTTC
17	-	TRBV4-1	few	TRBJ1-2	CASSQEGTSVGDYGYTF	TGCGCCAGCAGCCAAGAGGGGACAAGTGTAGGGGACTATGGCTACACCTTC
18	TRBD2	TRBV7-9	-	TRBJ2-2	CATLRTSGRAKNTGELFF	TGTGCCACACTGAGGACTAGCGGGAGGGCCAAGAACACCGGGGAGCTGTTTTTT
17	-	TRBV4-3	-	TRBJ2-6	CASSHTSGGWGANVLTF	TGCGCCAGCAGCCATACGTCAGGGGGGTGGGGGGCCAACGTCCTGACTTTC
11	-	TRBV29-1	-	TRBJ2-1	CSGTGGNEQFF	TGCAGCGGTACAGGTGGGAATGAGCAGTTCTTC
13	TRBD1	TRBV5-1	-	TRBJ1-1	CASSSIEQGWAFF	TGCGCCAGCAGCTCAATCGAACAGGGGTGGGCTTTCTTT
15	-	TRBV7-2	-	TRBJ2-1	CASSPGLGPYNEQFF	TGTGCCAGCAGCCCAGGACTGGGTCCCTACAATGAGCAGTTCTTC
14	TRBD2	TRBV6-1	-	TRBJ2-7	CASSRLAASYEQYF	TGTGCCAGCAGCCGACTAGCGGCCTCCTACGAGCAGTACTTC
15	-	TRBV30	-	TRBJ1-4	CAWSDPRGAGEKLFF	TGTGCCTGGAGTGACCCGCGGGGTGCAGGTGAAAAACTGTTTTTT
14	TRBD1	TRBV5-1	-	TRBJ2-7	CASSSDRGSYEQYF	TGCGCCAGCAGCTCGGACAGGGGAAGCTACGAGCAGTACTTC
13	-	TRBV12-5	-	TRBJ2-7	CASGSGLAYEQYF	TGTGCTAGTGGTTCGGGACTCGCCTACGAGCAGTACTTC
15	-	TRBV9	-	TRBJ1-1	CASSVGYRKNTEAFF	TGTGCCAGCAGCGTAGGGTACAGGAAGAACACTGAAGCTTTCTTT
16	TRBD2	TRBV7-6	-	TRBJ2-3	CASSSWGGSPIDTQYF	TGTGCCAGCAGCTCTTGGGGCGGGAGCCCGATAGATACGCAGTATTTT
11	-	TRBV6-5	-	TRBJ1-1	CASSYGGGAFF	TGTGCCAGCAGTTACGGGGGAGGCGCTTTCTTT
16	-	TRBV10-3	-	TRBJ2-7	CAISESTSSLVYEQYF	TGTGCCATCAGTGAGTCGACTTCCTCACTGGTCTACGAGCAGTACTTC
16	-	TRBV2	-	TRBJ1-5	CASSVALGTHNQPQHF	TGTGCCAGCAGCGTCGCTCTCGGGACACATAATCAGCCCCAGCATTTT
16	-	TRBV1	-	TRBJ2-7	CTSSQDSGSPPLEQYF	TGCACCAGCAGCCAAGATAGCGGGAGTCCCCCACTCGAGCAGTACTTC
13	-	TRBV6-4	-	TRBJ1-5	CASSDGLGSPQHF	TGTGCCAGCAGTGACGGTCTTGGGAGCCCCCAGCATTTT
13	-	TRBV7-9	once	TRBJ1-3	CASRRDEGNTIYF	TGTGCCAGCAGGAGGGATGAAGGAAACACCATATATTTT
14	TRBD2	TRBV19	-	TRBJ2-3	CASSMTSGGGTQYF	TGTGCCAGTAGTATGACTAGCGGGGGCGGTACGCAGTATTTT
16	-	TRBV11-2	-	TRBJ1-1	CASSLISVWGDTEAFF	TGTGCCAGCAGCTTAATTTCCGTCTGGGGGGACACTGAAGCTTTCTTT
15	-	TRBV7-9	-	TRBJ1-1	CASSVANTANTEAFF	TGTGCCAGCAGCGTAGCGAACACAGCGAACACTGAAGCTTTCTTT
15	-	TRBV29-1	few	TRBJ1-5	CSVGGSGNSNQPQHF	TGCAGCGTTGGAGGATCGGGAAATAGCAATCAGCCCCAGCATTTT
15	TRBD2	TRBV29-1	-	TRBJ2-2	CSVEILAGGTGELFF	TGCAGCGTTGAAATACTAGCGGGAGGAACCGGGGAGCTGTTTTTT
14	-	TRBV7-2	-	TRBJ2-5	CASSLATGKETQYF	TGTGCCAGCAGCCTAGCGACAGGGAAAGAGACCCAGTACTTC
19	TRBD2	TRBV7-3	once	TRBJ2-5	CASSDSWTSGGPCKKTQYF	TGTGCCAGCAGCGACTCATGGACTAGCGGGGGGCCCTGTAAGAAGACCCAGTACTTC
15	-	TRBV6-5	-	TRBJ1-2	CASSRGGAPNYGYTF	TGTGCCAGCAGTCGCGGGGGGGCGCCTAACTATGGCTACACCTTC
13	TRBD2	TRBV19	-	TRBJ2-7	CASSLAGSYEQYF	TGTGCCAGTAGTCTAGCGGGCTCCTACGAGCAGTACTTC
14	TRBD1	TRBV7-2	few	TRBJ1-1	CASSWTGENTEAFF	TGTGCCAGCAGCTGGACAGGGGAAAACACTGAAGCTTTCTTT
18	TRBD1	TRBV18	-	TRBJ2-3	CASSPPIGGQGLADTQYF	TGTGCCAGCTCACCACCGATTGGGGGACAGGGTTTAGCAGATACGCAGTATTTT
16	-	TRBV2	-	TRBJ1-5	CASSESPRGTNQPQHF	TGTGCCAGCAGTGAAAGTCCCAGGGGAACCAATCAGCCCCAGCATTTT
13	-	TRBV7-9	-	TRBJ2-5	CASSHGTEETQYF	TGTGCCAGCAGCCATGGGACTGAGGAGACCCAGTACTTC